These 27 T cell receptor beta chains came from one sample sequenced in a study of T-cell reconstitution after alpha-beta-depleted transplantation in children. Unique molecular identifiers were built into the TCRbeta library. In TCRdb, the PCR reads were re-called with MiXCR into one record per CDR3 protein. The sample lists a few hundred thousand distinct CDR3 sequences, roughly 30% occurring once. The sample was PBMCs, taken before TCRalphabeta/CD19-depleted stem cell transplant. The receptors derive from a boy younger than two with Wiskott-Aldrich syndrome, due to receive a stem cell transplant.

The chain recombines TRBV7-9 with TRBJ2-7; 11 nucleotides line up with TRBD2. CDR1 and CDR2 from the germline V gene are SEHNR and FQNEAQ (reference sequence). CDR3 size: 16 residues. V was pared by 1 base and J by 1 base, with 3 bases of the junction left unmatched. The CDR3 DNA reads TGTGCCAGCAGCTTAGGTCGGACTAGCGGGTCCTACGAGCAGTACTTC. Translated, it gives CASSLGRTSGSYEQYF. The whole variable domain, remainder taken from reference TRBV7-9 and TRBJ2-7, is DTGVSQNPRHKITKRGQNVTFRCDPISEHNRLYWYRQTLGQGPEFLTYFQNEAQLEKSRLLSDRFSAERPKGSFSTLEIQRTEQGDSAMYLCASSLGRTSGSYEQYFGPGTRLTVT.

The chain has TRBV6-1 and TRBJ1-5; 10 nucleotides agree with TRBD1. The CDR3 sequence is 14 residues long. V gave up 10 bases and J gave up 3 bases; unmatched junction bases: 6. The germline CDR1 and CDR2 sequences are MNHNS and SASEGT. CDR3: CATRTGGNNQPQHF. For the CDR3, the DNA is TGTGCCACCCGGACAGGGGGAAACAATCAGCCCCAGCATTTT.

The chain uses TRBV29-1 and TRBJ1-1, with D unclear. Germline CDR1 and CDR2: SQVTM and ANQGSEA. This CDR3 region has 12 residues. Trimming shortened V by 6 bases and J by 0 bases, and 8 bases separated the two germline ends. The CDR3 coding sequence is TGCAGCGTAAGGGCCGTGAACACTGAAGCTTTCTTT. Its translation is CSVRAVNTEAFF.

Regarding this clonotype: At one boundary the junction diverges from the germline segment, which might be a read error. The chain uses TRBV5-5 and TRBJ2-5; D perhaps matches TRBD1 (6 bases). This CDR3 contains 13 residues. Germline assignment: CDR1 SGHKS and CDR2 YYEKEE (reference sequence). The CDR3 is CASSIGQNRPEVF. Here the CDR3 DNA reads TGTGCCAGCAGCATCGGACAGAACCGTCCGGAGGTCTTC.

V usage is TRBV4-1 and J usage is TRBJ2-5; D ambiguous. V was shortened by 0 bases and J by 4 bases, with 9 bases between the two germline ends. The germline gives CDR1 MGHRA, CDR2 YSYEKL. This CDR3 has 14 amino acids. Here the CDR3 DNA reads TGCGCCAGCAGCCAAGATAGGCACAGAGAGACCCAGTACTTC. This codes for CASSQDRHRETQYF.

The sample holds a few counts of this clonotype. The V call is TRBV5-1, the J call TRBJ2-7, with D possibly TRBD1 on 6 matching bases. Trimming removed 2 bases from V and 1 base from J, with 10 bases in between. This CDR3 is 14 amino acids long. Germline lookup yields CDR1 SGHRS and CDR2 YFSETQ. CDR3 protein: CASSFWTESYEQYF. Written as DNA, the CDR3 is TGCGCCAGCAGCTTTTGGACAGAATCCTACGAGCAGTACTTC.

CDR3 sequence reads: CASSPRIAGSYEQYF. The DNA for the CDR3 is TGTGCCAGCAGCCCCCGAATAGCGGGGTCGTACGAGCAGTACTTC. The chain has TRBV11-2 and TRBJ2-7, with 8 nucleotides matching TRBD2. V gave up 5 bases and J gave up 4 bases; unmatched junction bases: 10. There are 15 residues in the CDR3. In germline, CDR1 is SGHAT, CDR2 FQNNGV.

The table lists this clonotype with many counts. The chain uses TRBV6-1 and TRBJ1-5; 8 positions match TRBD1. CDR3 length: 14 residues. From germline, CDR1 is MNHNS and CDR2 SASEGT. Unmatched junction bases numbered 6, after V lost 5 bases and J lost 6 bases. Written as DNA, the CDR3 is TGTGCCAGCAGTCTAACAGGGGGAGGTCAGCCCCAGCATTTT. It is translated as CASSLTGGGQPQHF.

This chain connects TRBV20-1 to TRBJ2-3; weak D call: TRBD2 (5 bases). Trimming shortened V by 1 base and J by 2 bases, and 16 bases separated the two germline ends. Germline V gene data show CDR1 as DFQATT and CDR2 as SNEGSKA (reference sequence). The CDR3 runs to 16 residues. Here the CDR3 DNA reads TGCAGTGCTAGAGGTGCCTGGCGGGCCACCACAGATACGCAGTATTTT. It encodes CSARGAWRATTDTQYF.

The chain uses TRBV7-2 and TRBJ2-1; 7 nucleotides align to TRBD1. CDR1 and CDR2 from the germline V gene are SGHTA and FQGNSA. V was pared by 3 bases and J by 6 bases, with 2 bases of the junction left unmatched. CDR3 length: 13 residues. The CDR3 loop reads CASSLGQFNEQFF. The CDR3 DNA reads as TGTGCCAGCAGCTTGGGACAGTTCAATGAGCAGTTCTTC.

V and J are TRBV6-2 or TRBV6-3 and TRBJ2-1; 8 bases map to TRBD2. This CDR3 spans 17 amino acids. V lost 7 bases and J lost 5; bases outside the gene matches: 16. Germline V CDR1 and CDR2: MNHEY, SVGEGT. The CDR3 DNA reads as TGTGCCAGCAAGTCCCTAGCGGGTATCTTTTTCGACAATGAGCAGTTCTTC. Protein sequence: CASKSLAGIFFDNEQFF.

There are a few counts of this clonotype. This chain joins TRBV12-3 or TRBV12-4 and TRBJ1-2; 10 nucleotides match TRBD1. The CDR3 consists of 15 residues. The V and J ends lost 6 bases and 8 bases, in that order; junction bases with no gene match: 12. In DNA, the CDR3 is TGTGCCAGCAGGGAGGGACAGGGGAAAACGTTCGGCTACACCTTC. Amino acid sequence: CASREGQGKTFGYTF.

V and J are TRBV29-1 and TRBJ2-7; D perhaps matches TRBD2 (5 bases). V shed 6 bases and J shed 4 bases, with 25 bases lying between them. The CDR3 is made up of 16 amino acids. Per the germline V gene, CDR1 is SQVTM and CDR2 is ANQGSEA. This CDR3 reads CSVVRADPEREYEQYF. In nucleotides, the CDR3 is TGCAGCGTGGTCCGGGCGGACCCGGAAAGGGAGTACGAGCAGTACTTC.

V gene TRBV15 combines with J gene TRBJ2-5; D ambiguous. Trimming cost V 3 bases and J 1 base, with 15 bases left between them. Germline lookup yields CDR1 LNHNV and CDR2 YYDKDF (reference sequence). The CDR3 contains 16 residues. The CDR3 reads CATSRAGMGFQETQYF. In DNA, the CDR3 is TGTGCCACCAGCAGGGCTGGTATGGGATTCCAAGAGACCCAGTACTTC.

This clonotype showed up just a few times. The chain uses TRBV7-6 and TRBJ2-5, with 8 bases matching TRBD1. Germline trimming cut 5 bases from V and 4 bases from J; bases unmatched to any gene: 6. The CDR3 has 14 amino acids. Germline-derived CDR1 and CDR2 are SGHVS and FNYEAQ. The CDR3 region has the DNA TGTGCCAGCAGCAACTACAGGGGGTTAGAGACCCAGTACTTC. Translating it yields CASSNYRGLETQYF.

This clonotype was seen more than once but under ten times. The V call is TRBV5-1, the J call TRBJ1-6, with D perhaps matching TRBD1 (6 bases). The CDR3 spans 14 residues. The germline V gene encodes CDR1 SGHRS and CDR2 YFSETQ. The V and J ends lost 5 bases and 4 bases respectively, with 10 bases between them. This CDR3 reads CASRSGTYNSPLHF. The DNA for the CDR3 is TGCGCCAGCAGATCTGGGACATATAATTCACCCCTCCACTTT. Full variable domain (remainder filled in from reference TRBV5-1 and TRBJ1-6): KAGVTQTPRYLIKTRGQQVTLSCSPISGHRSVSWYQQTPGQGLQFLFEYFSETQRNKGNFPGRFSGRQFSNSRSEMNVSTLELGDSALYLCASRSGTYNSPLHFGNGTRLTVT.

V gene TRBV5-1 combines with J gene TRBJ2-7, with 9 bases that match TRBD2. V lost 4 bases and J lost 2; bases outside the gene matches: 7. The CDR3 consists of 15 residues. The V gene's germline CDR1 is SGHRS and CDR2 YFSETQ. CDR3: CASSALRTSAYEQYF. The CDR3 DNA follows: TGCGCCAGCAGCGCGTTAAGGACTAGCGCCTACGAGCAGTACTTC. Supplemented by reference TRBV5-1 and TRBJ2-7, the full variable domain reads KAGVTQTPRYLIKTRGQQVTLSCSPISGHRSVSWYQQTPGQGLQFLFEYFSETQRNKGNFPGRFSGRQFSNSRSEMNVSTLELGDSALYLCASSALRTSAYEQYFGPGTRLTVT.

This clonotype was picked up a small number of times. The chain carries TRBV7-2 and TRBJ2-3; perhaps D is TRBD1 or TRBD2 (6 bases each). Trimming removed 6 bases at V and 0 bases at J, with 16 bases between. CDR1 is SGHTA, CDR2 FQGNSA, per germline. This CDR3 is 16 amino acids long. For the CDR3, the DNA is TGTGCCAGCAGAAAGGAAGGAGGGGGGAGCACAGATACGCAGTATTTT. Amino acids: CASRKEGGGSTDTQYF.

The V and J genes are TRBV25-1 and TRBJ2-1; D might be TRBD2 (5 bases). Germline lookup yields CDR1 MGHDK and CDR2 SYGVNS. The CDR3 is made up of 18 amino acids. The ends were cut back, 4 bases at V and 0 bases at J, with 19 bases in the middle. Here the CDR3 DNA reads TGTGCCAGCAGTGGAACTCTTTCTAGCTCCTCCTCCTACAATGAGCAGTTCTTC. Amino acids: CASSGTLSSSSSYNEQFF.

A few counts support this clonotype. The chain couples TRBV3-1 to TRBJ2-3, with D unresolved. Trimming removed 2 bases from V and 6 bases from J, with 15 bases in between. The CDR3 extends over 15 amino acids. From germline, CDR1 is LGHDT and CDR2 YNNKEL (reference sequence). CDR3 loop: CASSQNMRISDTQYF. The CDR3 region has the DNA TGTGCCAGCAGCCAAAATATGAGGATTTCTGATACGCAGTATTTT.

This clonotype came up a few times. The chain carries TRBV12-3 or TRBV12-4 and TRBJ1-5; D gene ambiguous. Deletions cut 3 bases from V and 0 bases from J, with 9 bases between. The CDR3 spans 15 residues. The CDR3 region has the DNA TGTGCCAGCAGTTTGACCTGGGATAGCAATCAGCCCCAGCATTTT. Its translation: CASSLTWDSNQPQHF.

This clonotype has a handful of counts. This chain links TRBV20-1 with TRBJ2-1; 7 bases are shared with TRBD2. V gave up 3 bases and J gave up 4 bases; unmatched junction bases: 6. The CDR3 extends over 14 amino acids. Germline CDR1 DFQATT, CDR2 SNEGSKA (reference sequence). CDR3 amino acids: CSASASGLYNEQFF. CDR3 sequence (DNA): TGCAGTGCTAGCGCTAGCGGACTGTACAATGAGCAGTTCTTC.

The chain carries TRBV5-1 and TRBJ2-7; TRBD2 matches 14 bases. J gave up 5 bases and V 2 bases, and 3 bases lay outside the gene matches. Germline V CDR1 and CDR2: SGHRS, YFSETQ. This CDR3 contains 15 residues. CDR3 nucleotides: TGCGCCAGCAGCTTCGGGACTAGCGGGAGTGACGAGCAGTACTTC. This gives the protein CASSFGTSGSDEQYF.

The CDR3 is CASSYPTSGISKNIQYF. CDR3 bases: TGTGCCAGCAGTTACCCCACTAGCGGGATTTCCAAAAACATTCAGTACTTC. The chain links TRBV6-5 to TRBJ2-4; 10 nucleotides match TRBD2. The CDR3 contains 17 residues. The germline V gene has CDR1 MNHEY and CDR2 SVGAGI. The junction had 6 bases not matched to a gene; V was cut back by 2 bases and J by 2 bases.

J is TRBJ2-7 and V is TRBV12-3 or TRBV12-4; D unresolved. The CDR3 spans 13 residues. V gave up 2 bases and J gave up 2 bases, with 7 bases separating them. DNA for the CDR3: TGTGCCAGCAGTTTATTTCTTCCCTACGAGCAGTACTTC. It is translated as CASSLFLPYEQYF.

This clonotype was counted a few times. The rearrangement links TRBV27 to TRBJ2-3, with 10 bases that match TRBD1. Trimming at V came to 3 bases and at J to 5 bases, leaving 5 bases not matched to a gene. Germline-derived CDR1 and CDR2 are MNHEY and SMNVEV (reference sequence). The CDR3 length is 15 residues. The CDR3 nucleotides are TGTGCCAGCAGTTTTGGGACAGGGGTTCGAGATACGCAGTATTTT. This sequence encodes CASSFGTGVRDTQYF.

Many counts were recorded for this clonotype. The chain uses TRBV20-1 and TRBJ2-3; 9 bases are a match to TRBD2. V lost 6 bases and J lost 2; bases outside the gene matches: 6. This CDR3 contains 14 residues. Germline CDR1 and CDR2: DFQATT and SNEGSKA (reference sequence). CDR3 coding DNA: TGCAGTGCGACAGCGGGAGGTCTCACAGATACGCAGTATTTT. It translates to CSATAGGLTDTQYF.